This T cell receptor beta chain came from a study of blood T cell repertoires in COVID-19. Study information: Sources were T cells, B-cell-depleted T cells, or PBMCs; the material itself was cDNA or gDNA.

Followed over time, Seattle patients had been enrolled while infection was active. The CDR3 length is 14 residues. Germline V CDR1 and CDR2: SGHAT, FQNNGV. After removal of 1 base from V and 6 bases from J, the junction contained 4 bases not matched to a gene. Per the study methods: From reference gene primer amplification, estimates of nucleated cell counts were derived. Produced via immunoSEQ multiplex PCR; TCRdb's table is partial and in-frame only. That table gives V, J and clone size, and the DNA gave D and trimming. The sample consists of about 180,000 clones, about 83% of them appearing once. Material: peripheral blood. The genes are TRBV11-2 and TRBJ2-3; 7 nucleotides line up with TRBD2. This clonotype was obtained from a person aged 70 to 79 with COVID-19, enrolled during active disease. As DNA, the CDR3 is TGTGCCAGCAGCTTAGGGACTAGAACCGATACGCAGTATTTT. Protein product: CASSLGTRTDTQYF.